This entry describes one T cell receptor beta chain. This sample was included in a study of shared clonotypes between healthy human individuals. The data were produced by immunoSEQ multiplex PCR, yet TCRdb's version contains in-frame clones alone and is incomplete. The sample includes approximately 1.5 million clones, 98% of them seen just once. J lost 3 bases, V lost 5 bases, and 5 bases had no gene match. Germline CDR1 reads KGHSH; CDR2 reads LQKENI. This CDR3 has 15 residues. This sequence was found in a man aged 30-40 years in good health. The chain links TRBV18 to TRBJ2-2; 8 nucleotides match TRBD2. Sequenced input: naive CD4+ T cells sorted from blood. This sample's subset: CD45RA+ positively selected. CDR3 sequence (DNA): TGTGCCAGCTCAACCGTTAGCGGGGACACCGGGGAGCTGTTTTTT. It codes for CASSTVSGDTGELFF.